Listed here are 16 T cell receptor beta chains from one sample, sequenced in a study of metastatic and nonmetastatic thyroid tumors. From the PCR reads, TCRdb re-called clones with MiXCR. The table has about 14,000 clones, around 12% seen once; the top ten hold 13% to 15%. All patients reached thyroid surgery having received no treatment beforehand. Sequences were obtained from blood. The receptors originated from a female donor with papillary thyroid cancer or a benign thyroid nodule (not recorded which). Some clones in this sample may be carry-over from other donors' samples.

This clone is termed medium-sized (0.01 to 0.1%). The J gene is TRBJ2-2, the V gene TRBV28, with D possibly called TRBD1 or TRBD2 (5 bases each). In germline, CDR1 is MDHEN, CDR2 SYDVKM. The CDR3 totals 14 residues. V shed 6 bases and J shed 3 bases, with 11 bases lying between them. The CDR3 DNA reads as TGTGCCAGCAGGGGGCCGGGGCACACCGGGGAGCTGTTTTTT. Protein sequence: CASRGPGHTGELFF. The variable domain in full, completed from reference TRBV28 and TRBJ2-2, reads DVKVTQSSRYLVKRTGEKVFLECVQDMDHENMFWYRQDPGLGLRLIYFSYDVKMKEKGDIPEGYSVSREKKERFSLILESASTNQTSMYLCASRGPGHTGELFFGEGSRLTVL.

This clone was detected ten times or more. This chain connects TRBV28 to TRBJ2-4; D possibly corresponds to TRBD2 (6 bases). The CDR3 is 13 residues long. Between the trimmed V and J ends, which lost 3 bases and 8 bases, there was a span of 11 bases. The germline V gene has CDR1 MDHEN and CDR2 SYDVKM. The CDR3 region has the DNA TGTGCCAGCAGTTTTGCGGGGCTGGACATTCAGTACTTC. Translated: CASSFAGLDIQYF.

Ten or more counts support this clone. CDR3 protein: CASSQRQGRGGYTF. The DNA of the CDR3 is TGTGCCAGCAGCCAACGACAGGGAAGGGGTGGCTACACCTTC. The chain employs TRBV3-1 and TRBJ1-2, with 7 nucleotides matching TRBD1. Germline values: CDR1 LGHDT, CDR2 YNNKEL (reference sequence). The CDR3 runs to 14 residues. V dropped 2 bases and J dropped 7; count of bases not matched to a gene: 7.

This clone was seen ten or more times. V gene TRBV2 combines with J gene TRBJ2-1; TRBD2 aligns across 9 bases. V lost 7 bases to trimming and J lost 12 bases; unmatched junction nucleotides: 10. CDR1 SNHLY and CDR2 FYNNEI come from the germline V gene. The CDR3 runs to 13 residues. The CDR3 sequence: CASTGGRAGGQFF. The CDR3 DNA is TGTGCCAGCACTGGGGGAAGAGCGGGAGGGCAGTTCTTC.

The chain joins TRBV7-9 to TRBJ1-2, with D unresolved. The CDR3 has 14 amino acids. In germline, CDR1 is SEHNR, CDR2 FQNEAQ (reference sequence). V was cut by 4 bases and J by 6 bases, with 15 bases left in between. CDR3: CASSSAGRPNGYTF. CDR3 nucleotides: TGTGCCAGCAGCTCCGCGGGTCGCCCCAATGGCTACACCTTC.

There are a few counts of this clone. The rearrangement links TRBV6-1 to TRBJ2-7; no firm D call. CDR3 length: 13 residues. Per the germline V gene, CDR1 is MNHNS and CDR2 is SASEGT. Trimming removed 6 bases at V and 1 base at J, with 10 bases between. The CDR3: CASSLPPSYEQYF. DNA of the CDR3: TGTGCCAGCAGCCTCCCCCCATCCTACGAGCAGTACTTC.

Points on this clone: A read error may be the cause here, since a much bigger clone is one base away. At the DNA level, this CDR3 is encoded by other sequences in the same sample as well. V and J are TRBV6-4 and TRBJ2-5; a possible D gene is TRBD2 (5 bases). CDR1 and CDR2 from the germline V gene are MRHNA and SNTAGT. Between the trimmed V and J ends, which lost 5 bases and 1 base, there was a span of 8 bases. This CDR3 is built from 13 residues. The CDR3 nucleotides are TGTGCCAGCAGTAGGGAGCCCCAAGAGACCCAGTACTTC. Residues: CASSREPQETQYF.

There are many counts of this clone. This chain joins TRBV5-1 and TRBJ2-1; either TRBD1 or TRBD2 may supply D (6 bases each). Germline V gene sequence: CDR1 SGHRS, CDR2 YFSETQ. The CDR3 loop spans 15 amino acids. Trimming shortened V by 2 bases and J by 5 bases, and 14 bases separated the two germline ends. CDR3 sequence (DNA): TGCGCCAGCAGCTTATGGGGGGCCAAAGACAATGAGCAGTTCTTC. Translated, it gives CASSLWGAKDNEQFF.

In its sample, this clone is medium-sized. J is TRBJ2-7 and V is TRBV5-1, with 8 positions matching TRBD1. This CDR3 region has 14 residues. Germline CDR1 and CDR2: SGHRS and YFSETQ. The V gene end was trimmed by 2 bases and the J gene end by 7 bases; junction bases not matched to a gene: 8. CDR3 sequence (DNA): TGCGCCAGCAGCTTCTACCGAGGACAGGGAGAGCAGTACTTC. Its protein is CASSFYRGQGEQYF.

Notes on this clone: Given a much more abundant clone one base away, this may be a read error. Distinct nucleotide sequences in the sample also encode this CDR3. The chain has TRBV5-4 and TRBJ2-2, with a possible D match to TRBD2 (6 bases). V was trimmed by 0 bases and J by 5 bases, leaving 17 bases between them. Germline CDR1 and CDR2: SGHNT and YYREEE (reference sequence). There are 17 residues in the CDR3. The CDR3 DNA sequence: TGTGCCAGCAGCTTGGGCGGGGCATCTAGTAAGACCGGGGAGCTGTTTTTT. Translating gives CASSLGGASSKTGELFF.

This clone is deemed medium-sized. The chain's CDR3 is CASSIPESGNYGYTF. The CDR3 nucleotides are TGTGCCAGTAGTATCCCAGAGTCGGGGAACTATGGCTACACCTTC. This chain uses TRBV19 with TRBJ1-2; D ambiguous. Between the trimmed V and J ends, which lost 3 bases and 2 bases, there was a span of 13 bases. Germline-derived CDR1 and CDR2 are LNHDA and SQIVND (reference sequence). The CDR3 consists of 15 residues.

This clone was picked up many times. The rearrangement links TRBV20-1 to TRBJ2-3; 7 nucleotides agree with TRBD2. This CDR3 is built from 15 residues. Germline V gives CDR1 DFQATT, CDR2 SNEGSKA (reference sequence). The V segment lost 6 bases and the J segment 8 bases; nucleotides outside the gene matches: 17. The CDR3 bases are TGCAGTGCCGCTAAACCTAGCGGAATCAGCCCTACGCAGTATTTT. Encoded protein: CSAAKPSGISPTQYF.

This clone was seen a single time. CDR3 protein: CASSKDRGTGELFF. CDR3 coding DNA: TGCGCCAGCAGCAAGGACAGGGGGACCGGGGAGCTGTTTTTT. The rearrangement joins TRBV5-1 to TRBJ2-2; 10 positions match TRBD1. Germline CDR1 is SGHRS and CDR2 is YFSETQ. The ends lost 4 bases at V and 5 bases at J; junction bases unmatched: 2. This CDR3 is built from 14 residues.

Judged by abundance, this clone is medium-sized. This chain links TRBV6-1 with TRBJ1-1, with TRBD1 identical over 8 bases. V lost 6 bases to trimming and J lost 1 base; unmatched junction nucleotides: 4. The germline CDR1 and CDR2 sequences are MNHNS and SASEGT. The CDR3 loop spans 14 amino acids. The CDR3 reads CASRSQGANTEAFF. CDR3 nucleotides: TGTGCCAGCAGATCGCAGGGGGCGAACACTGAAGCTTTCTTT.

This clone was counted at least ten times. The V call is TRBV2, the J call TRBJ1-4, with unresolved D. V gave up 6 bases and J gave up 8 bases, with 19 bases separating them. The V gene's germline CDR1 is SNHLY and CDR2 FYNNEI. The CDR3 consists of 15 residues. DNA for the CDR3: TGTGCCAGCAGCGGTCAGATGATGGCTGGGGAAAAACTGTTTTTT. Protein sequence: CASSGQMMAGEKLFF.

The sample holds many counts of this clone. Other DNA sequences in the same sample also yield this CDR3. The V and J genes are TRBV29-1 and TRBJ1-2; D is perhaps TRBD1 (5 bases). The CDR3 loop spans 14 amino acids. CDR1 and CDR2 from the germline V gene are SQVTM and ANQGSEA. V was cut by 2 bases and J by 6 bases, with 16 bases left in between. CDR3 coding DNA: TGCAGCGTTGAATGGCGGCTTCTGGGGGATGGCTACACCTTC. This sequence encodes CSVEWRLLGDGYTF.